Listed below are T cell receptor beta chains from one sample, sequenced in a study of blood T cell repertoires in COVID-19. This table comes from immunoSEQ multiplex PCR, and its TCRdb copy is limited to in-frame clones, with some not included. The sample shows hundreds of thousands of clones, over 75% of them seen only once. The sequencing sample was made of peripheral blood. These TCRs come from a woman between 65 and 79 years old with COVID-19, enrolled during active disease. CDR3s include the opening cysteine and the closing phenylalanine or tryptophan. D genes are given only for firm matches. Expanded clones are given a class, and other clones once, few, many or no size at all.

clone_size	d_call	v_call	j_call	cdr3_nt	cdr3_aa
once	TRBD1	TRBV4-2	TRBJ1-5	TGTGCCAGCAGCCAGGGACAGGGGATCAATCAGCCCCAGCATTTT	CASSQGQGINQPQHF
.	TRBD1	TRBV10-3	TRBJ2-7	TGTGCCATCGCCGGACAGGGCGGCGAGCAGTACTTC	CAIAGQGGEQYF
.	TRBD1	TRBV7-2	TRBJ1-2	TGTGCCAGCAGAGGGACAGGCCCGGTCTATGGCTACACCTTC	CASRGTGPVYGYTF
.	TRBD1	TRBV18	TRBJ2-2	TGTGCCAGCTCACCGGGACAGGGGTCCGGGGAGCTGTTTTTT	CASSPGQGSGELFF
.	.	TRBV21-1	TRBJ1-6	TGTGCCAGCAGCAAAGATGTCCGGGAAAGCTCCTATAATTCACCCCTCCACTTT	CASSKDVRESSYNSPLHF
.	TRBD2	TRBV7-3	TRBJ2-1	TGTGCCAGCAGCTTAGGACTAGCGGTCTACAATGAGCAGTTCTTC	CASSLGLAVYNEQFF
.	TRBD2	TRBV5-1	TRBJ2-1	TGCGCCAGCAGCAGCTTAGCGGGACTCTCCTACAATGAGCAGTTCTTC	CASSSLAGLSYNEQFF
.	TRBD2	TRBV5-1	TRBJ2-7	TGCGCCAGCAGCTTGGCGGCGGGAGGGGTCTACGAGCAGTACTTC	CASSLAAGGVYEQYF
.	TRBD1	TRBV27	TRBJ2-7	TGTGCCAGCAGTTTCTCTCGGACAGGTGTGTACGAGCAGTACTTC	CASSFSRTGVYEQYF
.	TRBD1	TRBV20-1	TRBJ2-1	TGCAGTGCTAGAACAGGGGTTGAGCAGTTCTTC	CSARTGVEQFF
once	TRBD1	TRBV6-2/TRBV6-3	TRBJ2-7	TGTGCCAGCAGTTACACCGACAGGGCCTACGAGCAGTACTTC	CASSYTDRAYEQYF
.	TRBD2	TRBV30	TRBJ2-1	TGTGCCTGGAGTGCCGCAACTAGCGGAGTCTACAATGAGCAGTTCTTC	CAWSAATSGVYNEQFF
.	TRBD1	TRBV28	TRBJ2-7	TGTGCCAGCAGAGTTAATCCGGGACAGGCCTACGAGCAGTACTTC	CASRVNPGQAYEQYF
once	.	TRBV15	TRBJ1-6	TGTGCCACCAGCAAAGACAGGCTTAATTCACCCCTCCACTTT	CATSKDRLNSPLHF
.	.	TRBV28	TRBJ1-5	TGTGCCAGCAGTTTTACACAGCCCAATCAGCCCCAGCATTTT	CASSFTQPNQPQHF
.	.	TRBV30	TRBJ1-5	TGTGCCTGGACTGACAGGACAAATAGCAATCAGCCCCAGCATTTT	CAWTDRTNSNQPQHF
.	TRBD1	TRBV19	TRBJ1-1	TGTGCCAGTGGACAGGGGGCGGTGAACACTGAAGCTTTCTTT	CASGQGAVNTEAFF
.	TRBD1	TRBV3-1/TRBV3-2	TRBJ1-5	TGTGCCAGCAGCCAAGGGGACAGGGAGGGTCAGCCCCAGCATTTT	CASSQGDREGQPQHF
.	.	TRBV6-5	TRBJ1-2	TGTGCCAGCAGTTACCTTTCGGGACATCCTAACTATGGCTACACCTTC	CASSYLSGHPNYGYTF
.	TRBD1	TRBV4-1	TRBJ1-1	TGCGCCAGCAGCCAAGAGGAAACAGGGGGAGGATCGGGAGCTTTCTTT	CASSQEETGGGSGAFF
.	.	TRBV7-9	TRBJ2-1	TGTGCCAGCAGCTACGGTCCGGGCCCGGGGGAGAATGAGCAGTTCTTC	CASSYGPGPGENEQFF
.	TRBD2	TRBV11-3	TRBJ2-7	TGTGCCAGCAGCAAAGGACTAGCGGGAGGGCCTCTGTCCTACGAGCAGTACTTC	CASSKGLAGGPLSYEQYF
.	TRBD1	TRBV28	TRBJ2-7	TGTGCCAGCAGGAACAGGGGGCGAGGCTACGAGCAGTACTTC	CASRNRGRGYEQYF
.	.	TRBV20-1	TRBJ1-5	TGCAGTGCTAGTAAAGGGGTCAATCAGCCCCAGCATTTT	CSASKGVNQPQHF
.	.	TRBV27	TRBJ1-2	TGTGCCAGCAGTTTATCGGGAGGGGTTGTCGGCTACACCTTC	CASSLSGGVVGYTF
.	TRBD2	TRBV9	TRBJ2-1	TGTGCCAGCAGCCCCCAAGCTAGCGGGGGGCGCAATGAGCAGTTCTTC	CASSPQASGGRNEQFF
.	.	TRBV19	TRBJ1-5	TGTGCCAGTAGTATAGAGGCAGGCGGCAATCAGCCCCAGCATTTT	CASSIEAGGNQPQHF
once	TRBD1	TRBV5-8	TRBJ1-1	TGTGCCAGCAGCCCGGACAGGGGGCGAGTCACTGAAGCTTTCTTT	CASSPDRGRVTEAFF
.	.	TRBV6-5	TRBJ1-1	TGTGCCAGCAGTTACTCGAGTCAGGGGATGGCTGAAGCTTTCTTT	CASSYSSQGMAEAFF
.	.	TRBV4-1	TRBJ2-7	TGCGCCAGCAGCCAAACGACCGGGACCCGGCAAAGGGGGGAGCAGTACTTC	CASSQTTGTRQRGEQYF
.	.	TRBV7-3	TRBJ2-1	TGTGCCAGCAGCTTATTCGGCACAGGCTCCTACAATGAGCAGTTCTTC	CASSLFGTGSYNEQFF
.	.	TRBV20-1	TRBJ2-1	TGCAGTGCTAGTTTTCCCCTGCCTACCTACAATGAGCAGTTCTTC	CSASFPLPTYNEQFF
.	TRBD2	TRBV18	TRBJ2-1	TGTGCCAGCTCACCAGCTGGACTAGCGGGAGTGGGTTTTCAGTTCTTC	CASSPAGLAGVGFQFF
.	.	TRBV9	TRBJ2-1	TGTGCCAGCAGCCCAGCCGGGACTCAACAGTTCTTC	CASSPAGTQQFF
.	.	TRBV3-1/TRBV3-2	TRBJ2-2	TGTGCCAGCAGCCAAATCGTCGGGGGTAACACCGGGGAGCTGTTTTTT	CASSQIVGGNTGELFF
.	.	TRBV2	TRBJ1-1	TGTGCCAGCAGTGGACAGAGAAACACTGAAGCTTTCTTT	CASSGQRNTEAFF
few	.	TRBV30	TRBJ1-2	TGTGCCTGGAGTGTACGCGTGAACTATGGCTACACCTTC	CAWSVRVNYGYTF
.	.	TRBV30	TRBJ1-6	TGTGCCTGGAGTACGGATAATTCACCCCTCCACTTT	CAWSTDNSPLHF
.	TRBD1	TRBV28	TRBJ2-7	TGTGCCAGCAGTTCTCGAAGGACAGGGAGCTACGAGCAGTACTTC	CASSSRRTGSYEQYF
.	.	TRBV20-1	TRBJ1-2	TGCAGTGCTAGGAGGACAGATGGCTACACCTTC	CSARRTDGYTF
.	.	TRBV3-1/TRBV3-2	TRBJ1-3	TGTGCCAGCAGCGCCCATATCGGGGGGCCGAGCTCTGGAAACACCATATATTTT	CASSAHIGGPSSGNTIYF
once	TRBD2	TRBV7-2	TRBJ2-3	TGTGCCAGCAGCTTAAGCGGGAGGCCCGATACGCAGTATTTT	CASSLSGRPDTQYF
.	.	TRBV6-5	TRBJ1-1	TGTGCCAGCAGTCGAATCCAGAGGGCTGAAGCTTTCTTT	CASSRIQRAEAFF
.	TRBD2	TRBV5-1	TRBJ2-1	TGCGCCAGCCGAAAGCGGGGGGCCGATGAGCAGTTCTTC	CASRKRGADEQFF